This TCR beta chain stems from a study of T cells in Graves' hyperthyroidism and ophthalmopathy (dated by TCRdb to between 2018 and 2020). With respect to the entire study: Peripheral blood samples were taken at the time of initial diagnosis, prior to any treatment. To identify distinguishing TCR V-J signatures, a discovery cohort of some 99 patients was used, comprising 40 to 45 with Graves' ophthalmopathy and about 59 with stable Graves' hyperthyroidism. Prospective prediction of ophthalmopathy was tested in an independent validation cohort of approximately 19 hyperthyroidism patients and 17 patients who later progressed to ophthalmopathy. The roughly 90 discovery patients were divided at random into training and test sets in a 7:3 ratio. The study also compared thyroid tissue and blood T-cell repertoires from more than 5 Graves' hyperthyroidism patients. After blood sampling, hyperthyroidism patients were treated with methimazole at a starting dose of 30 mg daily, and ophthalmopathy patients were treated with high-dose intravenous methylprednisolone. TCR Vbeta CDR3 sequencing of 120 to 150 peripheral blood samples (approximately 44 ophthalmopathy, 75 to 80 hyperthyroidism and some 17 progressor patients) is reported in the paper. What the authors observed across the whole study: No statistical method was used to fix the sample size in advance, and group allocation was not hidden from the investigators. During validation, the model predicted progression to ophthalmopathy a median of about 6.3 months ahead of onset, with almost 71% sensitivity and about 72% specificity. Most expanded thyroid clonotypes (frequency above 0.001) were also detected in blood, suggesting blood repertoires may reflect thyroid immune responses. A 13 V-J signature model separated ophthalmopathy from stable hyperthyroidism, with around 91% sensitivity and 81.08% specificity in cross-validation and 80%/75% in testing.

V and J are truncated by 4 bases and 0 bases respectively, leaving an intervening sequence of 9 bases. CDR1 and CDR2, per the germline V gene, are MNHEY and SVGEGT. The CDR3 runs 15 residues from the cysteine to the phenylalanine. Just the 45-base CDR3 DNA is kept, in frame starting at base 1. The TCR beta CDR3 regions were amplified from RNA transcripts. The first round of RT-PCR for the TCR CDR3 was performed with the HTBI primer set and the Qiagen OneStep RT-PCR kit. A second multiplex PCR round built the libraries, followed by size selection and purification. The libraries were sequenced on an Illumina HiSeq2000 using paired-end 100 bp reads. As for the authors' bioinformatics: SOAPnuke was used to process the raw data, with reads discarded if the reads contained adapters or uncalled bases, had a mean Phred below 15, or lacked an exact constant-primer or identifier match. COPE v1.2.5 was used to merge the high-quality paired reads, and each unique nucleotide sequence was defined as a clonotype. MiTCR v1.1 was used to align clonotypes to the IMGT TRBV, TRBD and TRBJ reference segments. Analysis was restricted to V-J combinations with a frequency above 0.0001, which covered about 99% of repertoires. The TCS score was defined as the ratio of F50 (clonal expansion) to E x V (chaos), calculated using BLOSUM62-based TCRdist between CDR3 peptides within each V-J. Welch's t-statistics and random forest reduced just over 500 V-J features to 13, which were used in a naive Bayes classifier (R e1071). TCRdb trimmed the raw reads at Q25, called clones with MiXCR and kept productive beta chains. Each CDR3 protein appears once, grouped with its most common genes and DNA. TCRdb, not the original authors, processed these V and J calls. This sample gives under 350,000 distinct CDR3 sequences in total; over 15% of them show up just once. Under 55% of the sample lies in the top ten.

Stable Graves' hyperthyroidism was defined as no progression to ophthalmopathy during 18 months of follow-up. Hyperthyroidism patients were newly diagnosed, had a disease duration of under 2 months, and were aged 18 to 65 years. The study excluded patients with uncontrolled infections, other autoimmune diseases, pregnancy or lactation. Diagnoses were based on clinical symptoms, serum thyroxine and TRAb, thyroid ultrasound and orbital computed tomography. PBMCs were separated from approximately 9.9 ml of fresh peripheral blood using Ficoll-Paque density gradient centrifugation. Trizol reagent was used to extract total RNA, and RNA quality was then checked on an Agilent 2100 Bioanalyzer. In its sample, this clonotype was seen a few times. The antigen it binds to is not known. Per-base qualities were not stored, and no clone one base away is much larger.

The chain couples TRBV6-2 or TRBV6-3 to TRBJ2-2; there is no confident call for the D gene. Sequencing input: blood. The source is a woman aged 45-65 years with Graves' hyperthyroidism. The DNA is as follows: TGTGCCAGCAGTTTAAAGCCCACGAACACCGGGGAGCTGTTTTTT. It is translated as CASSLKPTNTGELFF.